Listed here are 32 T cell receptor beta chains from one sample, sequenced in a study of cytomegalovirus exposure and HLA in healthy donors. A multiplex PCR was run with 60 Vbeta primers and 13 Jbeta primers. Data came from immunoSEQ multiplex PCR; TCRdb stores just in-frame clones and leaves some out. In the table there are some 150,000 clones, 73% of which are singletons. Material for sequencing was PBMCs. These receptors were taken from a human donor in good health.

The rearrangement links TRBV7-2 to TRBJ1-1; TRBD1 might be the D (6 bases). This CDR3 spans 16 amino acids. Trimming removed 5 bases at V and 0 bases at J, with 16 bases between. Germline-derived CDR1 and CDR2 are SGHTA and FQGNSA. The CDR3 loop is CASSVPQGSMNTEAFF. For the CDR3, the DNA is TGTGCCAGCAGCGTACCTCAGGGGTCCATGAACACTGAAGCTTTCTTT.

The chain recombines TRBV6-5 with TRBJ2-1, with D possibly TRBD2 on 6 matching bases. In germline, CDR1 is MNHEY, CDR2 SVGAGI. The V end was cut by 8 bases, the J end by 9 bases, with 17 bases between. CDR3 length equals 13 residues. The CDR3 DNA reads TGTGCCAGCTCCCGCGGGATACCCCCTGAGCAGTTCTTC. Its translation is CASSRGIPPEQFF.

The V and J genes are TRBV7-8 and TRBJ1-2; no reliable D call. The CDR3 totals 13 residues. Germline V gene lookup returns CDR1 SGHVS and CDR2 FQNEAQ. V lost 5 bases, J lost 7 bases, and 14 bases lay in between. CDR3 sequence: CASSPAGGIGYTF. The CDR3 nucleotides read TGTGCCAGCAGCCCCGCAGGAGGGATTGGCTACACCTTC.

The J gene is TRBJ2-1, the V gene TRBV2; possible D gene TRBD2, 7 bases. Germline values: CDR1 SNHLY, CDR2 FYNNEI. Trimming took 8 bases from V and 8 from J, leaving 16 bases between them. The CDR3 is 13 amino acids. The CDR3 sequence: CASPRGGGDEQFF. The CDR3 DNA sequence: TGTGCCAGCCCGAGGGGGGGAGGGGATGAGCAGTTCTTC.

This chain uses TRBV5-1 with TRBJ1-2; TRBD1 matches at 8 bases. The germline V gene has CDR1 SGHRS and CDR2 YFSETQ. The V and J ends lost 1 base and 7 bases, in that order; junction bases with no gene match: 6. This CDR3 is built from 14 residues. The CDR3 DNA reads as TGCGCCAGCAGCTTGACAGGGGGTGAAGGTGGCTACACCTTC. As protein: CASSLTGGEGGYTF.

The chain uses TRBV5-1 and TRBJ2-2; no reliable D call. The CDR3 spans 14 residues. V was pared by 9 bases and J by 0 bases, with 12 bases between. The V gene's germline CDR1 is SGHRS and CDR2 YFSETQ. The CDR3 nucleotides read TGCGCCACCACGCCTCTAGCGAACACCGGGGAGCTGTTTTTT. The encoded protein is CATTPLANTGELFF.

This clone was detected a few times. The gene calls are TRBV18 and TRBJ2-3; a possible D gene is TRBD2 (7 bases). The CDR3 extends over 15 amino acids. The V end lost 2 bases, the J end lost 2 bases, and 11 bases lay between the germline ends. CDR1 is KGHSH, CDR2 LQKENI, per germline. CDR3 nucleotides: TGTGCCAGCTCACCAGTGGGGGGGCTCACAGATACGCAGTATTTT. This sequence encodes CASSPVGGLTDTQYF.

CDR3 in amino acids: CASSQLGRTDRAVNEQFF. DNA for the CDR3: TGCGCCAGCAGCCAATTGGGCCGGACGGACAGGGCAGTCAATGAGCAGTTCTTC. The chain has TRBV4-1 and TRBJ2-1, with 8 bases that match TRBD1. Losses at the gene ends were 2 bases for V and 6 bases for J; bases not matched to a gene: 15. CDR1 and CDR2 from the germline V gene are MGHRA and YSYEKL. CDR3 length: 18 residues.

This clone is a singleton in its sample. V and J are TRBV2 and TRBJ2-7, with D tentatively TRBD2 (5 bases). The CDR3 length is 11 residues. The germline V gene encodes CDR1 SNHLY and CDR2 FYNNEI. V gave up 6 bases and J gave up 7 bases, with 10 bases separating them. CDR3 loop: CASRGPGEQYF. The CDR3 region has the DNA TGTGCCAGCAGGGGTCCGGGAGAGCAGTACTTC. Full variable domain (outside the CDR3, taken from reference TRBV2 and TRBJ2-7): EPEVTQTPSHQVTQMGQEVILRCVPISNHLYFYWYRQILGQKVEFLVSFYNNEISEKSEIFDDQFSVERPDGSNFTLKIRSTKLEDSAMYFCASRGPGEQYFGPGTRLTVT.

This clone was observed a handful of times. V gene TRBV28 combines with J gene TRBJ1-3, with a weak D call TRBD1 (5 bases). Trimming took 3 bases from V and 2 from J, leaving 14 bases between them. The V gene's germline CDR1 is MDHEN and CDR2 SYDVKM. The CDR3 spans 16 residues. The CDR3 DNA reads TGTGCCAGCAGTTTCGTTGGCAGGGAACCTGGAAACACCATATATTTT. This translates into CASSFVGREPGNTIYF.

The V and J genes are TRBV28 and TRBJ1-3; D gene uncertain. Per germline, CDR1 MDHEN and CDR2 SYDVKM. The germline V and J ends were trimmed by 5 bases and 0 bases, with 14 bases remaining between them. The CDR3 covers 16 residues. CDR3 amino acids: CASSQNQVYSGNTIYF. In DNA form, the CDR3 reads TGTGCCAGCAGTCAGAACCAAGTATACTCTGGAAACACCATATATTTT. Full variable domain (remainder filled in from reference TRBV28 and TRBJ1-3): DVKVTQSSRYLVKRTGEKVFLECVQDMDHENMFWYRQDPGLGLRLIYFSYDVKMKEKGDIPEGYSVSREKKERFSLILESASTNQTSMYLCASSQNQVYSGNTIYFGEGSWLTVV.

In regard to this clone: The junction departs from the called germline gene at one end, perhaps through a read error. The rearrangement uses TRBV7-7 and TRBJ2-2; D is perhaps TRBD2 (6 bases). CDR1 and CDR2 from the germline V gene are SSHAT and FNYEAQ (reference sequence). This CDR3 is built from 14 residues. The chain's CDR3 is CASSERLGAGELFF. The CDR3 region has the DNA TGTGCTAGCAGCGAGAGACTAGGGGCCGGGGAGCTGTTTTTT.

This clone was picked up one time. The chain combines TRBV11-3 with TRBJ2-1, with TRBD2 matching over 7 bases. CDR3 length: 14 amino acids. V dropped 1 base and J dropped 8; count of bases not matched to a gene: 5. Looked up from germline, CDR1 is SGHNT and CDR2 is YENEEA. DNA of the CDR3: TGTGCCAGCAGCTTAGGGGAGGGGAGGGATGAGCAGTTCTTC. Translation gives CASSLGEGRDEQFF.

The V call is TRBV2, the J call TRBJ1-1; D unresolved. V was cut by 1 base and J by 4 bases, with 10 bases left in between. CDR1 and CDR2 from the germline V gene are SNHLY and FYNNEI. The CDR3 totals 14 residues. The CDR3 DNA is TGTGCCAGCAGTGAAGTGTCGGGGTCCACTGAAGCTTTCTTT. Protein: CASSEVSGSTEAFF.

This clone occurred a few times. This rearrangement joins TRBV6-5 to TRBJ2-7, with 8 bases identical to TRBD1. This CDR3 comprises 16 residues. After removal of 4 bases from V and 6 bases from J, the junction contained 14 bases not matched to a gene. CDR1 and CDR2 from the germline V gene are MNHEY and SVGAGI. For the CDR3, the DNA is TGTGCCAGCAGTTCCCCCGGGACAGGACCTTCGCCCGAGCAGTACTTC. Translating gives CASSSPGTGPSPEQYF.

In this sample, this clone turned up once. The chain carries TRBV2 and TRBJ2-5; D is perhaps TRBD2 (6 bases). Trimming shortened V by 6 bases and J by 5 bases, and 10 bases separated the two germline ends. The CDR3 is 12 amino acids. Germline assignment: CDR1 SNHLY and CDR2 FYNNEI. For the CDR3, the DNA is TGTGCCAGCAGAGGAGGGGTGGAGACCCAGTACTTC. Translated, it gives CASRGGVETQYF.

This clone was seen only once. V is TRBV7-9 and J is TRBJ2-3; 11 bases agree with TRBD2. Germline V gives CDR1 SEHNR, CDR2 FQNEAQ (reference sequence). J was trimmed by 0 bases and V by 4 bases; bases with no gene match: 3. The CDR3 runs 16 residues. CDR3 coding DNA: TGTGCCAGCAGCTACTCTAGCGGGGGGAGCACAGATACGCAGTATTTT. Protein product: CASSYSSGGSTDTQYF.

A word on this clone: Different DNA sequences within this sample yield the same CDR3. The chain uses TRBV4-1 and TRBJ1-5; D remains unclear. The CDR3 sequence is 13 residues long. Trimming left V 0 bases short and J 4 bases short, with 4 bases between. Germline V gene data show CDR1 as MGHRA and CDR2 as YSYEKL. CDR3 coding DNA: TGCGCCAGCAGCCAAGATCAGAATCAGCCCCAGCATTTT. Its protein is CASSQDQNQPQHF.

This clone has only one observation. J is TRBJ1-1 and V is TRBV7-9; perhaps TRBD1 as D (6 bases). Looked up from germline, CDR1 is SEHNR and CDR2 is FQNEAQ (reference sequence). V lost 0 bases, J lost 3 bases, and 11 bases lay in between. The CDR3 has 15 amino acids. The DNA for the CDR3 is TGTGCCAGCAGCTTAGCACAGGGTAAAGACACTGAAGCTTTCTTT. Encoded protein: CASSLAQGKDTEAFF.

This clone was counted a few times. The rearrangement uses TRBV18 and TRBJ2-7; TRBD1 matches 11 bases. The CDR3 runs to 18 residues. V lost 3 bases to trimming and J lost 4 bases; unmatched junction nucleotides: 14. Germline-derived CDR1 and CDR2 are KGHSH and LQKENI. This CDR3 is CASSPSTRGQGGGYEQYF. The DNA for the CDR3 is TGTGCCAGCTCACCTTCTACTCGGGGACAGGGGGGTGGATACGAGCAGTACTTC.

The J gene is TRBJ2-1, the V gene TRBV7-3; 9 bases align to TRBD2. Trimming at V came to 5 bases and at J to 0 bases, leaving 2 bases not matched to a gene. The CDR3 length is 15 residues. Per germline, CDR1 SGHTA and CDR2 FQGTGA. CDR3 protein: CASSLLAGSYNEQFF. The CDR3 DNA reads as TGTGCCAGCAGCCTACTAGCGGGCTCCTACAATGAGCAGTTCTTC.

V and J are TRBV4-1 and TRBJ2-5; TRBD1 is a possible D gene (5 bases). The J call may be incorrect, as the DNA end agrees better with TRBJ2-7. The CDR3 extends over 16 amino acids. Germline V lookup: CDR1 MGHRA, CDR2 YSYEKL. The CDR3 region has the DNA TGCGCCAGCAGCCAACATGCGGCAGGGTCCGTCTACGAGCAGTACTTC. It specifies CASSQHAAGSVYEQYF.

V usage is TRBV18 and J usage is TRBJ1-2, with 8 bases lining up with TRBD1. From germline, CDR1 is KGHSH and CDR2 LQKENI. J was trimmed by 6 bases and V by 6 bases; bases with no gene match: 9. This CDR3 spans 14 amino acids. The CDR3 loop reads CASSTPQGADGYTF. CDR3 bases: TGTGCCAGCTCGACTCCCCAGGGGGCGGATGGCTACACCTTC. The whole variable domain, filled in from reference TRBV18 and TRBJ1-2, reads NAGVMQNPRHLVRRRGQEARLRCSPMKGHSHVYWYRQLPEEGLKFMVYLQKENIIDESGMPKERFSAEFPKEGPSILRIQQVVRGDSAAYFCASSTPQGADGYTFGSGTRLTVV.

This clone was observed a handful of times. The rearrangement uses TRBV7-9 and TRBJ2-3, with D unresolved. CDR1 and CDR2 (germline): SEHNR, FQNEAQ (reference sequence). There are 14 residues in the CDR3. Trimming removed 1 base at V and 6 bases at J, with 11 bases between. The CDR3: CASSLGQLGDTQYF. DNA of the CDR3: TGTGCCAGCAGCTTAGGTCAGCTCGGGGATACGCAGTATTTT.

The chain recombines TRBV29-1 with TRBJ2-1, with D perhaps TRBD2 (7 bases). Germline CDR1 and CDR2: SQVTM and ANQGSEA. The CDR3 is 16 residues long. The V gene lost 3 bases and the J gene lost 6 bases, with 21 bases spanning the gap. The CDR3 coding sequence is TGCAGCGTTGAGCCCATACGGGGGGCATTCGCCAATGAGCAGTTCTTC. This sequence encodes CSVEPIRGAFANEQFF.

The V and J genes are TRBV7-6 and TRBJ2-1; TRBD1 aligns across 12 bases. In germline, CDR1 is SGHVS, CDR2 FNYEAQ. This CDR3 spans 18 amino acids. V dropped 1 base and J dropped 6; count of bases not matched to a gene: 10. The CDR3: CASSLEGVGDRGLNEQFF. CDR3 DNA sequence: TGTGCCAGCAGCTTAGAAGGGGTCGGGGACAGGGGGCTCAATGAGCAGTTCTTC. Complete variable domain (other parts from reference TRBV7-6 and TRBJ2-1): GAGVSQSPRYKVTKRGQDVALRCDPISGHVSLYWYRQALGQGPEFLTYFNYEAQQDKSGLPNDRFSAERPEGSISTLTIQRTEQRDSAMYRCASSLEGVGDRGLNEQFFGPGTRLTVL.

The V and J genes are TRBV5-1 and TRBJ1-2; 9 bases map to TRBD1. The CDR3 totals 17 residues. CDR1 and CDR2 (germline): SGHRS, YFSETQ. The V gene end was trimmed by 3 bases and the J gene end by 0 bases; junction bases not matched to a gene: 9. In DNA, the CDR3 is TGCGCCAGCAGCTCCGGGACAGGGTGGATTTCTAACTATGGCTACACCTTC. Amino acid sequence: CASSSGTGWISNYGYTF. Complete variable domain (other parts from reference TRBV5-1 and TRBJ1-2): KAGVTQTPRYLIKTRGQQVTLSCSPISGHRSVSWYQQTPGQGLQFLFEYFSETQRNKGNFPGRFSGRQFSNSRSEMNVSTLELGDSALYLCASSSGTGWISNYGYTFGSGTRLTVV.

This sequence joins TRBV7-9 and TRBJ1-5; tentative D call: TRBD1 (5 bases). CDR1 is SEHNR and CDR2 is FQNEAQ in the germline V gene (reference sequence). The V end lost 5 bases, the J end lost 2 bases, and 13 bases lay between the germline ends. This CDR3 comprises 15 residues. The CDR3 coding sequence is TGTGCCAGCAGCCCAAGGGGCCAGGGCAATCAGCCCCAGCATTTT. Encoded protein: CASSPRGQGNQPQHF.

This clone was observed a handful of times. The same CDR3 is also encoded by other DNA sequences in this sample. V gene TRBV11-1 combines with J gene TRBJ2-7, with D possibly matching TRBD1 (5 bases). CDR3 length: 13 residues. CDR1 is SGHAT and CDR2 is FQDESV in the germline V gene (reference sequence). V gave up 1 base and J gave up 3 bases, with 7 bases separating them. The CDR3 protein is CASSLGRVYEQYF. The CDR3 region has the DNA TGTGCCAGCAGCTTAGGCAGGGTCTACGAGCAGTACTTC.

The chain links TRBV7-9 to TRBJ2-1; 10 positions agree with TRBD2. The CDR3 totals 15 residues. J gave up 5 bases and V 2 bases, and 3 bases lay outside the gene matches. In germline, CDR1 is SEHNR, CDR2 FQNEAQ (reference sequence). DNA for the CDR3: TGTGCCAGCAGCTTAAGTCTAGCGGGGGACAATGAGCAGTTCTTC. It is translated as CASSLSLAGDNEQFF.

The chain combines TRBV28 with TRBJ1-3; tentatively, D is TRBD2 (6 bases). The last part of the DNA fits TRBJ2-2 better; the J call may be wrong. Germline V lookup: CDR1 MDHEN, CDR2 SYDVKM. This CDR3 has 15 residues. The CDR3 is CASRSRLGRSGELFF. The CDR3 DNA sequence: TGTGCCAGCAGGTCTCGACTAGGTCGCTCCGGGGAGCTGTTTTTT.

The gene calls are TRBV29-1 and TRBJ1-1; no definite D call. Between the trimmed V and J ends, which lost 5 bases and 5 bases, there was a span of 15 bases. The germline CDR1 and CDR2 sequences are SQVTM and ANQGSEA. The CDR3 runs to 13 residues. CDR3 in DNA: TGCAGCGTTATTCTTCGAGGTGGGACTGAAGCTTTCTTT. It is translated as CSVILRGGTEAFF.